The present entry profiles one TCR beta chain with its context. The target antigen is unknown. One end of the junction fails to match germline, which may point to a read error. The data stem from a study of cytomegalovirus exposure and HLA in healthy donors. Study as a whole: HLA-typed donors contributed some 87 million unique TCRs, which were held in an early data release.

Study-level results: Upon later analysis, TCR association rates were observed to vary by HLA locus, being highest for DRB1 and lowest for HLA-C. Per published accounts, TCR beta sequences correctly predicted the HLA-A and HLA-B alleles of most subjects. Later work found most CMV-associated TCR beta chains apparently HLA-restricted.

This PCR relied on a set of 60 Vbeta primers and 13 Jbeta primers. Method: immunoSEQ multiplex PCR; TCRdb's copy keeps in-frame clones and lacks some. Of approximately 130,000 clones in the sample, 60% to 85% are singletons; the top ten hold under 3.5%. This CDR3 spans 13 amino acids. The germline gives CDR1 SSHAT, CDR2 FNYEAQ (reference sequence). Sequencing was done on a sample of PBMCs. The TCR comes from a man aged 25 to 40 in good health and CMV-seronegative. The rearrangement uses TRBV7-7 and TRBJ2-1; 8 positions agree with TRBD1. The chain's CDR3 is CASSLAQGDEQFF. The CDR3 bases are TGTGCTAGCAGCTTAGCACAGGGGGATGAGCAGTTCTTC. The full variable domain, in which reference TRBV7-7 and TRBJ2-1 provide the parts outside the CDR3, is GAGVSQSPRYKVTKRGQDVTLRCDPISSHATLYWYQQALGQGPEFLTYFNYEAQPDKSGLPSDRFSAERPEGSISTLTIQRTEQRDSAMYRCASSLAQGDEQFFGPGTRLTVL.